Below, 7 T cell receptor beta chains from the same sample are listed, as sequenced in a study of blood T cell repertoires in COVID-19. Clones were read by immunoSEQ multiplex PCR, and TCRdb kept only the in-frame ones, dropping some. This sample yields about 230,000 clones, of which more than 70% are seen a single time; less than 3.5% belongs to the top ten. The specimen was peripheral blood. Every receptor here comes from a woman aged 60-70 years with acute or convalescent COVID-19.

J is TRBJ1-2 and V is TRBV6-5; TRBD1 agrees at 8 bases. Trimming cost V 8 bases and J 4 bases; bases outside gene matches: 9. CDR1 is MNHEY and CDR2 is SVGAGI in the germline V gene. This CDR3 has 14 residues. The CDR3 DNA sequence: TGTGCCAGCGGGGGGCCCGGGACAGGCTATGGCTACACCTTC. Translating it yields CASGGPGTGYGYTF.

This CDR3 is CASSPLSQGWEQFF. CDR3 sequence (DNA): TGTGCCAGCTCACCACTTTCTCAGGGTTGGGAGCAGTTCTTC. The chain has TRBV18 and TRBJ2-1; D possibly corresponds to TRBD1 (5 bases). Germline CDR1 and CDR2: KGHSH and LQKENI. V lost 1 base to trimming and J lost 10 bases, with 14 bases between them. CDR3 size: 14 residues.

The J gene is TRBJ2-7, the V gene TRBV7-9, with 8 bases lining up with TRBD2. Germline CDR1 and CDR2: SEHNR and FQNEAQ (reference sequence). J lost 3 bases, V lost 5 bases, and 12 bases had no gene match. CDR3 length: 16 residues. CDR3 residues: CASSTVAGLSNYEQYF. In nucleotides, the CDR3 is TGTGCCAGCAGCACAGTAGCGGGGCTTTCAAACTACGAGCAGTACTTC.

This chain links TRBV6-6 with TRBJ2-3, with 10 nucleotides matching TRBD1. The CDR3 has 14 residues. In germline, CDR1 is MNHNY, CDR2 SVGAGI (reference sequence). The V gene end was trimmed by 6 bases and the J gene end by 6 bases; junction bases not matched to a gene: 6. The CDR3 DNA reads as TGTGCCAGCAGACGACAGGGGGCTGGGGATACGCAGTATTTT. Protein: CASRRQGAGDTQYF.

Only a few counts were recorded for this clone. V gene TRBV14 combines with J gene TRBJ2-3; maybe TRBD2 (6 bases). Germline CDR1 and CDR2: SGHDN and FVKESK. Trimming removed 4 bases from V and 5 bases from J, with 10 bases in between. CDR3 size: 13 residues. The CDR3 here is CASSPWRGDTQYF. CDR3 sequence (DNA): TGTGCCAGCAGCCCCTGGCGGGGAGATACGCAGTATTTT.

The rearrangement joins TRBV28 to TRBJ2-3; D remains ambiguous. V lost 6 bases and J 8 bases, leaving 15 bases between the germline ends. The germline V gene has CDR1 MDHEN and CDR2 SYDVKM. CDR3 length: 13 amino acids. The CDR3 loop is CASSPPVTGTQYF. CDR3 DNA: TGTGCCAGCAGCCCGCCCGTGACGGGTACGCAGTATTTT.

The V gene is TRBV5-4, the J gene TRBJ1-2; D is perhaps TRBD1 (5 bases). In germline, CDR1 is SGHNT, CDR2 YYREEE (reference sequence). The germline V and J ends were trimmed by 7 bases and 0 bases, with 16 bases remaining between them. The CDR3 is made up of 15 amino acids. The CDR3 is CASGDGVGANYGYTF. The CDR3 DNA reads as TGTGCCAGCGGAGATGGTGTAGGGGCTAACTATGGCTACACCTTC.